The following is a T cell receptor beta chain sequence with its context. The protocol was immunoSEQ multiplex PCR, while the TCRdb copy is restricted to in-frame clones and leaves out a portion. The sample shows almost 350,000 clones, roughly 90% of them seen only once. Germline V gene sequence: CDR1 SGHRS, CDR2 YFSETQ. V gave up 3 bases and J gave up 3 bases, with 12 bases separating them. The CDR3 length is 14 residues. This entry is derived from a study of blood T cell repertoires in COVID-19. This clonotype originated in a woman in her thirties who had been exposed to COVID-19. Sequencing was performed on PBMCs or T cells enriched from blood (not recorded which). The gene calls are TRBV5-1 and TRBJ1-2, with D perhaps TRBD1 (5 bases). The CDR3 loop reads CASSSGDSYYGYTF. Written as DNA, the CDR3 is TGCGCCAGCAGCTCCGGTGACAGCTACTATGGCTACACCTTC.